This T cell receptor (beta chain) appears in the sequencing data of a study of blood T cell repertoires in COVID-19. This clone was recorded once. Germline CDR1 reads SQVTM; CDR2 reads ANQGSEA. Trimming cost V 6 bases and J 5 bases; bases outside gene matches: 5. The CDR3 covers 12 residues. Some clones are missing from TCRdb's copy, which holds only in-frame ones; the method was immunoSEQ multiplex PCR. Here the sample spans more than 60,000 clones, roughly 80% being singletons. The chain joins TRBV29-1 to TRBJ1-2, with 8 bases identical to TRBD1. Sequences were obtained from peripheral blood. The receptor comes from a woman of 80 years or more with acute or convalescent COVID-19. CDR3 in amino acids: CSVAQGAYGYTF. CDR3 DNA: TGCAGCGTAGCCCAGGGGGCTTATGGCTACACCTTC. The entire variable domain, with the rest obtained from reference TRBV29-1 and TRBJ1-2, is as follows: SAVISQKPSRDICQRGTSLTIQCQVDSQVTMMFWYRQQPGQSLTLIATANQGSEATYESGFVIDKFPISRPNLTFSTLTVSNMSPEDSSIYLCSVAQGAYGYTFGSGTRLTVV.